Below, 13 T cell receptor beta chains from the same sample are listed, as sequenced in a study of T cell changes during pregnancy in multiple sclerosis. Repertoires were generated with immunoSEQ multiplex PCR, while TCRdb's copy carries only in-frame clones and drops some. Of tens of thousands of clones listed, around 94% are singletons. Sequencing used peripheral blood, obtained in the third trimester of pregnancy. The origin of the receptors is a female donor with multiple sclerosis, enrolled in a pregnancy study.

This rearrangement joins TRBV7-9 to TRBJ1-4; 9 nucleotides line up with TRBD1. Germline loops: CDR1 SEHNR, CDR2 FQNEAQ (reference sequence). V shed 6 bases and J 8 bases; nucleotides not matched to a gene: 13. The CDR3 is 16 residues long. This CDR3 is CASRPRAGTGSEKLFF. In DNA form, the CDR3 reads TGTGCCAGCAGACCCAGAGCCGGGACAGGGAGCGAAAAACTGTTTTTT.

The chain is built from TRBV5-1 and TRBJ2-3; D unresolved. V was clipped by 1 base and J by 2 bases, with 11 bases between them. The CDR3 runs to 15 residues. In germline, CDR1 is SGHRS, CDR2 YFSETQ. CDR3 sequence: CASSLTYSLTDTQYF. CDR3 sequence (DNA): TGCGCCAGCAGCTTGACTTACTCCCTCACAGATACGCAGTATTTT.

The chain couples TRBV27 to TRBJ2-1; TRBD2 matches at 7 bases. The germline V gene encodes CDR1 MNHEY and CDR2 SMNVEV (reference sequence). The CDR3 is made up of 18 amino acids. The V segment lost 7 bases and the J segment 0 bases; nucleotides outside the gene matches: 15. CDR3 region: CASIGGTTIPSSYNEQFF. In DNA, the CDR3 is TGTGCCAGCATAGGTGGGACTACCATTCCCAGCTCCTACAATGAGCAGTTCTTC.

The J gene is TRBJ1-2, the V gene TRBV19, with D perhaps matching TRBD1 (5 bases). Germline V gene data show CDR1 as LNHDA and CDR2 as SQIVND (reference sequence). The CDR3 is 16 residues long. The germline V and J ends were trimmed by 4 bases and 8 bases, with 23 bases remaining between them. CDR3 in amino acids: CASSTPDSGGIWGYTF. CDR3 coding DNA: TGTGCCAGTAGTACCCCCGACAGTGGTGGGATATGGGGCTACACCTTC.

This clone was picked up one time. V usage is TRBV13 and J usage is TRBJ2-7, with TRBD1 identical over 7 bases. Per germline, CDR1 PRHDT and CDR2 FYEKMQ (reference sequence). The junction had 13 bases not matched to a gene; V was cut back by 5 bases and J by 6 bases. This CDR3 comprises 15 residues. Here the CDR3 DNA reads TGTGCCAGCAGCACCCGGGACAGACAACGGGCCGAGCAGTACTTC. Translation gives CASSTRDRQRAEQYF. Variable domain in full (rest from reference TRBV13 and TRBJ2-7): AAGVIQSPRHLIKEKRETATLKCYPIPRHDTVYWYQQGPGQDPQFLISFYEKMQSDKGSIPDRFSAQQFSDYHSELNMSSLELGDSALYFCASSTRDRQRAEQYFGPGTRLTVT.

The genes are TRBV27 and TRBJ1-2; TRBD1 is a possible D gene (5 bases). There are 12 residues in the CDR3. Germline CDR1 is MNHEY and CDR2 is SMNVEV (reference sequence). Deletions cut 6 bases from V and 5 bases from J, with 10 bases between. This CDR3 is CASSPGGYGYTF. The CDR3 bases are TGTGCCAGCAGCCCCGGGGGGTATGGCTACACCTTC.

The chain has TRBV18 and TRBJ1-5, with 8 positions matching TRBD1. The CDR3 is 15 residues long. Germline V gene data show CDR1 as KGHSH and CDR2 as LQKENI. Unmatched junction bases numbered 9, after V lost 5 bases and J lost 6 bases. CDR3 amino acids: CASSNQQGGIQPQHF. The CDR3 DNA reads TGTGCCAGCTCAAACCAACAGGGGGGGATTCAGCCCCAGCATTTT.

The rearrangement joins TRBV7-9 to TRBJ1-3; 8 bases map to TRBD1. CDR3 size: 15 residues. The germline V gene has CDR1 SEHNR and CDR2 FQNEAQ (reference sequence). J lost 4 bases, V lost 0 bases, and 2 bases had no gene match. For the CDR3, the DNA is TGTGCCAGCAGCTTAGCGGACAGGGCGGGAAACACCATATATTTT. Encoded protein: CASSLADRAGNTIYF.

The chain links TRBV6-1 to TRBJ2-5; possible D gene TRBD2, 6 bases. CDR1 and CDR2 from the germline V gene are MNHNS and SASEGT. This CDR3 comprises 15 residues. The V end lost 8 bases, the J end lost 9 bases, and 25 bases lay between the germline ends. CDR3 nucleotides: TGTGCCAGCTCGGGAGATAGCGGAGGGGCCTCGGCCCAGTACTTC. Translating it yields CASSGDSGGASAQYF.

V is TRBV16 and J is TRBJ2-7; 9 bases match TRBD1. The ends lost 4 bases at V and 5 bases at J; junction bases unmatched: 3. Looked up from germline, CDR1 is KGHSY and CDR2 is FQNENV. This CDR3 is built from 13 residues. The CDR3 nucleotides are TGTGCCAGCAGCCCGGGACAGGGCGACGAGCAGTACTTC. This sequence encodes CASSPGQGDEQYF.

This sequence joins TRBV7-6 and TRBJ2-3; no clear D gene. This CDR3 is built from 15 residues. Trimming took off 0 bases at V and 2 bases at J, with 9 bases between the two ends. Per the germline V gene, CDR1 is SGHVS and CDR2 is FNYEAQ. CDR3 nucleotides: TGTGCCAGCAGCTTAGCCTTGCAGGCCACAGATACGCAGTATTTT. Its protein product is CASSLALQATDTQYF.

The V call is TRBV7-2, the J call TRBJ1-2, with D perhaps matching TRBD1 (5 bases). The CDR3 has 13 amino acids. V lost 8 bases, J lost 3 bases, and 13 bases lay in between. CDR1 and CDR2 from the germline V gene are SGHTA and FQGNSA. CDR3 amino acids: CASGPGFYYGYTF. CDR3 DNA: TGTGCCAGCGGGCCAGGGTTTTACTATGGCTACACCTTC. The full variable domain, rest sourced from reference TRBV7-2 and TRBJ1-2, is GAGVSQSPSNKVTEKGKDVELRCDPISGHTALYWYRQSLGQGLEFLIYFQGNSAPDKSGLPSDRFSAERTGGSVSTLTIQRTQQEDSAVYLCASGPGFYYGYTFGSGTRLTVV.

The chain employs TRBV21-1 and TRBJ1-1; the table's D call of TRBD1 was not tested on the DNA. TRBV21-1 corresponds to a pseudogene. This CDR3 contains 13 residues. This CDR3 reads CASSKAQGAEAFF. CDR3 nucleotide sequence: TGTGCCAGCAGCAAAGCTCAGGGCGCTGAAGCTTTCTTT.